One and the same sample provided the 5 T cell receptor beta chains below, sequenced in a study of T cells in Graves' hyperthyroidism and ophthalmopathy. Authors of the study amplified TCR beta CDR3 regions from RNA transcripts. During a first-round RT-PCR of the TCR CDR3, the HTBI primer set was used. TCRdb independently ran MiXCR on the multiplex PCR reads; one entry per CDR3 protein. Of about 420,000 distinct CDR3 sequences listed, approximately 15% are singletons. Sequencing input: blood. These receptors originate from a woman aged 18-29 years with Graves' hyperthyroidism.

This clonotype was recorded at least ten times. The chain joins TRBV7-2 to TRBJ2-7, with 10 bases matching TRBD2. Unmatched junction bases numbered 10, after V lost 5 bases and J lost 3 bases. CDR1 SGHTA and CDR2 FQGNSA come from the germline V gene. This CDR3 is 16 amino acids long. CDR3 sequence (DNA): TGTGCCAGCAGCCCGATACGGACTAGCGGTTTCTACGAGCAGTACTTC. Translating gives CASSPIRTSGFYEQYF.

The V gene is TRBV6-1, the J gene TRBJ2-7; D call uncertain. Germline CDR1 reads MNHNS; CDR2 reads SASEGT. The V end was cut by 5 bases, the J end by 0 bases, with 11 bases between. The CDR3 has 14 residues. The CDR3: CASSYSRSSYEQYF. Written as DNA, the CDR3 is TGTGCCAGCAGTTATAGTAGGAGCTCCTACGAGCAGTACTTC.

Turning to this clonotype: A much larger clone lies one base from this, so it may be a read error. The chain employs TRBV5-1 and TRBJ2-1; tentatively, D is TRBD1 or TRBD2 (5 bases each). V lost 4 bases and J 0 bases, leaving 23 bases between the germline ends. The germline gives CDR1 SGHRS, CDR2 YFSETQ. The CDR3 runs to 19 residues. In DNA, the CDR3 is TGCGCCAGCAGCCATCCGGGAAAGGGGCCCTCGAGCTCCTACAATGAGCAGTTCTTC. Its translation is CASSHPGKGPSSSYNEQFF.

This clonotype was found many times. The chain carries TRBV20-1 and TRBJ2-7, with 7 bases aligning to TRBD1. The V and J ends lost 6 bases and 7 bases, in that order; junction bases with no gene match: 6. Germline V gene lookup returns CDR1 DFQATT and CDR2 SNEGSKA (reference sequence). This CDR3 is built from 11 residues. As DNA, the CDR3 is TGCAGTGCCAGACAGGGATCGGAGCAGTACTTC. Protein product: CSARQGSEQYF.

Many counts were recorded for this clonotype. CDR3 nucleotides: TGTGCCACCAGTCTGGCGGACGCGAACACCGGGGAGCTGTTTTTT. Amino acids: CATSLADANTGELFF. V and J are TRBV24-1 and TRBJ2-2; D ambiguous. Germline loops: CDR1 KGHDR, CDR2 SFDVKD. Trimming pared 6 bases from V and 0 bases from J, leaving 10 bases between. The CDR3 totals 15 residues.